The rows below give T cell receptor beta chains drawn from one sample of a study of T cell responses to AZD1222 COVID-19 vaccine. Here immunoSEQ multiplex PCR was the method, and the copy in TCRdb shows in-frame clones only, minus some. The sample has 110,000 to 150,000 clones; roughly 92% are singletons. The sample consisted of peripheral blood, taken on day 0 of AZD1222 vaccination. Every receptor here comes from an adult in good health. The CDR3 runs from the conserved cysteine through the conserved F or W. D genes are given only for firm matches. The size of a clone is reported for some rows only, either as once, few or many, or as a class for expanded clones.

abundance	v_gene	d_gene	j_gene	CDR3aa	CDR3nt
.	TRBV6-5	.	TRBJ1-1	CASRRTITTNTEAFF	TGTGCCAGCAGGAGGACAATAACCACGAACACTGAAGCTTTCTTT
.	TRBV3-1/TRBV3-2	TRBD2	TRBJ2-3	CASSQSAGAKDTQYF	TGTGCCAGCAGCCAATCAGCGGGAGCTAAAGATACGCAGTATTTT
once	TRBV2	.	TRBJ2-1	CASSPVSSYNEQFF	TGTGCCAGCAGCCCAGTAAGCTCCTACAATGAGCAGTTCTTC
few	TRBV5-1	.	TRBJ1-3	CASSADPSSGNTIYF	TGCGCCAGCAGCGCTGACCCTAGCTCTGGAAACACCATATATTTT
.	TRBV10-3	.	TRBJ1-1	CAISESASFSPTEAFF	TGTGCCATCAGTGAGTCCGCTTCCTTTTCCCCGACTGAAGCTTTCTTT
.	TRBV5-1	.	TRBJ1-2	CASSGNSLSRRSYGYTF	TGCGCCAGCAGCGGTAACTCACTTAGCCGGCGAAGCTATGGCTACACCTTC
.	TRBV19	TRBD1	TRBJ1-2	CASTFPTGGSYGYTF	TGTGCCAGTACCTTTCCGACAGGGGGGAGCTATGGCTACACCTTC
.	TRBV27	TRBD1	TRBJ2-7	CASSPTGVGNEQYF	TGTGCCAGCAGTCCAACAGGGGTGGGTAACGAGCAGTACTTC
.	TRBV2	TRBD1	TRBJ1-1	CASSRQGRTEAFF	TGTGCCAGCAGTAGACAGGGTCGCACTGAAGCTTTCTTT
.	TRBV2	TRBD1	TRBJ1-5	CASNKQGARQPQHF	TGTGCCAGCAACAAACAGGGGGCCCGGCAGCCCCAGCATTTT
.	TRBV23-1	.	TRBJ2-7	CASSQSRQNHISYEQYF	TGCGCCAGCAGTCAATCAAGACAGAACCACATATCCTACGAGCAGTACTTC
many	TRBV30	.	TRBJ1-2	CAWSDRLKGYTF	TGTGCCTGGAGTGACCGACTAAAAGGCTACACCTTC
.	TRBV7-3	.	TRBJ2-1	CASSLYSTYNEQFF	TGTGCCAGCAGCTTATACAGTACCTACAATGAGCAGTTCTTC
.	TRBV28	.	TRBJ2-1	CASSLMQGYNEQFF	TGTGCCAGCAGTTTAATGCAGGGCTACAATGAGCAGTTCTTC
.	TRBV2	.	TRBJ2-2	CASRDTGELFF	TGTGCCAGCAGGGATACCGGGGAGCTGTTTTTT
.	TRBV19	.	TRBJ1-5	CASSRGPEISNQPQHF	TGTGCCAGTAGCCGGGGACCGGAGATCTCCAATCAGCCCCAGCATTTT
.	TRBV6-5	TRBD2	TRBJ2-7	CASTTGTSGKYEQYF	TGTGCCAGCACCACAGGGACTAGCGGGAAGTACGAGCAGTACTTC
.	TRBV18	.	TRBJ1-2	CASSPRPALSYGYTF	TGTGCCAGCTCACCTCGACCGGCCCTATCCTATGGCTACACCTTC
.	TRBV27	.	TRBJ2-7	CASSFSPDFFYEQYF	TGTGCCAGCAGCTTCTCACCCGACTTTTTCTACGAGCAGTACTTC
.	TRBV5-1	.	TRBJ2-1	CASSLGTESYNEQFF	TGCGCCAGCAGCTTGGGGACAGAAAGCTACAATGAGCAGTTCTTC
once	TRBV18	TRBD1	TRBJ1-6	CASSPGQFNSPLHF	TGTGCCAGCTCACCGGGACAGTTTAATTCACCCCTCCACTTT
.	TRBV10-3	TRBD1	TRBJ1-4	CAISEQGAAEKLFF	TGTGCCATCAGCGAACAGGGGGCGGCGGAAAAACTGTTTTTT
.	TRBV7-2	.	TRBJ1-1	CASSLGGTAFF	TGTGCCAGCAGCTTAGGGGGTACGGCTTTCTTT
.	TRBV28	TRBD1	TRBJ1-2	CASSPKIRGLVYGYTF	TGTGCCAGCAGTCCAAAAATCAGGGGGCTCGTCTATGGCTACACCTTC
.	TRBV2	TRBD1	TRBJ1-2	CASQGTGDYGYTF	TGTGCCAGCCAGGGGACAGGGGACTATGGCTACACCTTC
.	TRBV6-5	TRBD1	TRBJ2-7	CASSLPGTVYEQYF	TGTGCCAGCAGTCTACCCGGGACAGTATACGAGCAGTACTTC
.	TRBV11-3	.	TRBJ1-1	CASSLHLNTEAFF	TGTGCCAGCAGCTTGCACTTGAACACTGAAGCTTTCTTT
.	TRBV12-3/TRBV12-4	.	TRBJ1-2	CASAGDPLLGYTF	TGTGCCAGCGCCGGGGACCCCCTCCTTGGCTACACCTTC
.	TRBV30	.	TRBJ2-3	CAWSVMTDTQYF	TGTGCCTGGAGTGTAATGACAGATACGCAGTATTTT
.	TRBV2	.	TRBJ1-2	CASREGSYYGYTF	TGTGCCAGCAGGGAGGGATCATACTATGGCTACACCTTC
.	TRBV2	.	TRBJ1-2	CASSANVQGYGYTF	TGTGCCAGCAGTGCGAACGTTCAGGGGTATGGCTACACCTTC
.	TRBV9	.	TRBJ1-3	CASRSSGGNTIYF	TGTGCCAGCAGGAGTAGTGGGGGAAACACCATATATTTT
few	TRBV28	.	TRBJ1-1	CASSLWGTNTEAFF	TGTGCCAGCAGTTTATGGGGGACGAACACTGAAGCTTTCTTT
.	TRBV27	.	TRBJ2-7	CASSSHQGTYEQYF	TGTGCCAGCAGTTCTCATCAGGGTACCTACGAGCAGTACTTC
.	TRBV4-2	.	TRBJ1-5	CASSQDPNQPQHF	TGTGCCAGCAGCCAAGATCCTAATCAGCCCCAGCATTTT
.	TRBV5-1	TRBD2	TRBJ2-1	CASSSRASGDYNEQFF	TGCGCCAGCAGCTCCAGGGCTAGCGGGGACTACAATGAGCAGTTCTTC
.	TRBV6-5	.	TRBJ1-2	CASSHTRSPRWGYTF	TGTGCCAGCAGCCACACTCGATCACCTCGTTGGGGCTACACCTTC
.	TRBV7-9	TRBD1	TRBJ2-1	CASSPGQGASNEQFF	TGTGCCAGCAGCCCCGGACAGGGGGCCTCCAATGAGCAGTTCTTC
.	TRBV9	.	TRBJ2-1	CASSVSEGEQFF	TGTGCCAGCAGCGTCTCCGAGGGTGAGCAGTTCTTC
.	TRBV6-5	.	TRBJ2-5	CASGVLQGGQETQYF	TGTGCCAGCGGAGTGTTGCAGGGGGGGCAAGAGACCCAGTACTTC
.	TRBV5-1	.	TRBJ1-1	CASSLTRGNTEAFF	TGCGCCAGCAGCTTGACCCGGGGGAACACTGAAGCTTTCTTT
.	TRBV12-3/TRBV12-4	.	TRBJ2-1	CASSFPRREQFF	TGTGCCAGCAGTTTCCCCCGGAGAGAGCAGTTCTTC
.	TRBV6-4	TRBD2	TRBJ2-3	CASSGLAGVPDTQYF	TGTGCCAGCAGTGGACTAGCGGGAGTACCAGATACGCAGTATTTT
.	TRBV9	TRBD2	TRBJ2-3	CASSVSSSGAGNTQYF	TGTGCCAGCAGCGTATCTTCTAGCGGAGCGGGAAATACGCAGTATTTT
.	TRBV10-3	.	TRBJ2-7	CAISGGTSYEQYF	TGTGCCATCAGTGGAGGGACCTCCTACGAGCAGTACTTC
.	TRBV6-5	TRBD1	TRBJ1-2	CASNGQGGFGYGYTF	TGTGCCAGTAACGGACAGGGGGGCTTTGGCTATGGCTACACCTTC
.	TRBV21-1	.	TRBJ1-6	CASSKGDRGHSPLHF	TGTGCCAGCAGCAAAGGGGACAGGGGGCATTCACCCCTCCACTTT
.	TRBV7-9	TRBD2	TRBJ2-1	CASSPLISGRAYNEQFF	TGTGCCAGCAGCCCCTTAATTAGCGGGAGGGCCTACAATGAGCAGTTCTTC
.	TRBV10-3	.	TRBJ2-5	CAISEGAETQYF	TGTGCCATCAGTGAGGGGGCTGAGACCCAGTACTTC